A single sample gave rise to the 9 T cell receptor beta chains below, sequenced in a study of Ad26.COV2.S vaccination and SARS-CoV-2 variants. As to treatment: approximately 18 received Ad26.COV2.S at low or high dose, single or two shots; about 5 received placebo; per-sample allocation not given. Repertoires come from day 63 after the first vaccine or placebo injection. Repertoires were generated with immunoSEQ multiplex PCR, while TCRdb's copy carries only in-frame clones and drops some. Found here are some 400,000 clones, roughly 90% of them singletons; the top ten hold 1.9%. The source was peripheral blood, collected in a trial of Ad26.COV2.S vaccine versus placebo. The receptors come from a person aged 18-65 years who received the Ad26.COV2.S COVID-19 vaccine or a placebo.

This chain uses TRBV5-4 with TRBJ2-6; TRBD2 is a possible D gene (6 bases). V shed 4 bases and J shed 2 bases, with 16 bases lying between them. The CDR3 runs 17 residues. The germline gives CDR1 SGHNT, CDR2 YYREEE (reference sequence). In nucleotides, the CDR3 is TGTGCCAGCAGCGAGGCCCTGGGGGGAGCTGGGGCCAACGTCCTGACTTTC. Translating it yields CASSEALGGAGANVLTF.

The J gene is TRBJ2-7, the V gene TRBV4-1, with a weak D call TRBD1 (6 bases). V was shortened by 4 bases and J by 4 bases, with 17 bases between the two germline ends. CDR3 size: 15 residues. Germline CDR1 and CDR2: MGHRA and YSYEKL. CDR3 nucleotides: TGCGCCAGCAGCCCGGCGGACAGCTCTTTGTACGAGCAGTACTTC. Its translation is CASSPADSSLYEQYF.

J is TRBJ2-5 and V is TRBV29-1; the D is unclear. Germline V lookup: CDR1 SQVTM, CDR2 ANQGSEA. CDR3 length: 12 residues. Trimming stripped 4 bases from V and 5 bases from J, with 11 bases between. The CDR3 nucleotides are TGCAGCGTTGCCCAGCCCGGGGAGACCCAGTACTTC. Translation: CSVAQPGETQYF.

This clone was picked up a small number of times. This chain links TRBV10-1 with TRBJ1-2, with D perhaps TRBD1 (5 bases). Germline CDR1 WNHNN, CDR2 SYGVQD (reference sequence). Deletions cut 5 bases from V and 0 bases from J, with 7 bases between. The CDR3 loop spans 13 amino acids. CDR3 DNA: TGCGCCAGCAGTCCAGGGCCTAACTATGGCTACACCTTC. Its translation: CASSPGPNYGYTF.

This chain uses TRBV19 with TRBJ1-2; 7 bases are shared with TRBD1. CDR1 LNHDA and CDR2 SQIVND come from the germline V gene (reference sequence). The junction had 11 bases not matched to a gene; V was cut back by 4 bases and J by 0 bases. The CDR3 sequence is 17 residues long. CDR3 sequence: CASSTLPGTESNYGYTF. The DNA for the CDR3 is TGTGCCAGTAGTACATTGCCCGGGACAGAATCTAACTATGGCTACACCTTC.

The chain combines TRBV4-3 with TRBJ1-1; D call uncertain. CDR1 is LGHNA, CDR2 YSLEER, per germline. V shed 2 bases and J shed 1 base, with 11 bases lying between them. This CDR3 is built from 15 residues. The CDR3 region has the DNA TGCGCCAGCAGCCAATCCGGGCAGGCGAACACTGAAGCTTTCTTT. Translation: CASSQSGQANTEAFF.

For the CDR3, the DNA is TGTGCCAGCAGCAACCAGGACGCACAGGGCGAGCAGTTCTTC. Protein product: CASSNQDAQGEQFF. The chain joins TRBV21-1 to TRBJ2-1; TRBD1, as called in the table, went unchecked against the DNA. TRBV21-1 is noted as a pseudogene. CDR3 length: 14 amino acids.

The V call is TRBV11-3, the J call TRBJ1-1; TRBD1 agrees at 8 bases. The CDR3 runs to 15 residues. CDR1 is SGHNT, CDR2 YENEEA, per germline. Unmatched junction bases numbered 12, after V lost 5 bases and J lost 7 bases. This CDR3 reads CASSKGGQAPVEAFF. The CDR3 DNA follows: TGTGCCAGCAGCAAAGGGGGACAGGCCCCAGTTGAAGCTTTCTTT.

This clone was seen just once. CDR3 region: CASSLGQGSTEAFF. For the CDR3, the DNA is TGTGCCAGCAGCCTGGGACAGGGGAGCACTGAAGCTTTCTTT. The chain uses TRBV27 and TRBJ1-1; 10 bases agree with TRBD1. Germline-derived CDR1 and CDR2 are MNHEY and SMNVEV (reference sequence). Losses at the gene ends were 6 bases for V and 4 bases for J; bases not matched to a gene: 5. The length of the CDR3 is 14 residues.